A single sample gave rise to the 6 T cell receptor beta chains below, sequenced in a study of blood T cells in healthy people across ages. Using a J-beta primer mix together with a sample-barcoded 5' primer, a second PCR was run for roughly 7 to 12 cycles. TCRdb ran MiXCR on the 5' RACE reads and lists one entry per CDR3 protein. Counted here are about 1,500,000 distinct CDR3 sequences, about 28% occurring once; the ten biggest clones make up 7.7%. The sample consisted of blood. The receptors derive from a woman aged 30 to 39 in good health.

The chain uses TRBV7-9 and TRBJ1-2; D is perhaps TRBD1 (5 bases). Per the germline V gene, CDR1 is SEHNR and CDR2 is FQNEAQ (reference sequence). The CDR3 covers 12 residues. V lost 4 bases to trimming and J lost 5 bases, with 8 bases between them. In DNA, the CDR3 is TGTGCCAGCAGCTGGGACCGATATGGCTACACCTTC. It encodes CASSWDRYGYTF.

This clonotype was counted only a few times. This chain links TRBV6-7 with TRBJ1-1, with 7 bases lining up with TRBD1. TRBV6-7 is an open reading frame whose function is uncertain. The CDR3 extends over 15 amino acids. V lost 0 bases, J lost 6 bases, and 7 bases stayed unmatched. The CDR3 is CASSYSPTGKPEAFF. The CDR3, as DNA: TGTGCCAGCAGTTACTCACCGACAGGGAAGCCTGAAGCTTTCTTT.

V usage is TRBV6-1 and J usage is TRBJ1-2, with D unclear. CDR1 is MNHNS and CDR2 is SASEGT in the germline V gene. Trimming took off 8 bases at V and 4 bases at J, with 17 bases between the two ends. The CDR3 has 14 residues. The CDR3 protein is CASDLVEGSYGYTF. The CDR3 bases are TGTGCCAGCGACTTAGTGGAGGGAAGCTATGGCTACACCTTC.

This clonotype was picked up many times. The chain has TRBV29-1 and TRBJ2-3; no firm D call. V was cut by 4 bases and J by 0 bases, with 14 bases left in between. The CDR3 totals 15 residues. Germline loops: CDR1 SQVTM, CDR2 ANQGSEA. CDR3 coding DNA: TGCAGCGTTGGGGTAAGGGCGAGAAGCACAGATACGCAGTATTTT. This translates into CSVGVRARSTDTQYF.

This clonotype was seen repeatedly, ten times or more. V usage is TRBV5-1 and J usage is TRBJ2-1; 7 bases map to TRBD2. The ends lost 4 bases at V and 7 bases at J; junction bases unmatched: 2. Germline V CDR1 and CDR2: SGHRS, YFSETQ. CDR3 size: 12 residues. CDR3 amino acids: CASSGRENEQFF. Here the CDR3 DNA reads TGCGCCAGCAGCGGGCGGGAGAATGAGCAGTTCTTC.

There are many counts of this clonotype. The chain is built from TRBV25-1 and TRBJ2-7; TRBD1 agrees at 8 bases. The V and J ends lost 7 bases and 3 bases, in that order; junction bases with no gene match: 8. Per the germline V gene, CDR1 is MGHDK and CDR2 is SYGVNS. The length of the CDR3 is 14 residues. CDR3 protein: CASKVTGEIYEQYF. CDR3 DNA sequence: TGTGCCAGCAAGGTGACAGGGGAGATCTACGAGCAGTACTTC.